The 16 T cell receptor beta chains listed next were all sequenced from one sample in a study of vaccination effects on CD4 cells after COVID-19. Antigen-specific CD4+ T cells were first expanded with viral peptide pools by the ViraFEST assay and only then sequenced. It was after 10 days of culture that CD4+ T cells were isolated. A PCR test confirmed that the person had SARS-CoV-2 infection between March and December 2020. BNT162b2 vaccine or mRNA-1273 vaccine was given to participants in two doses. Data came from immunoSEQ multiplex PCR; TCRdb stores just in-frame clones and leaves some out. The sample yields more than 13,000 clones, about 74% seen once. These receptors have no identified antigens. The sample here was CD4+ T cells from PBMCs cultured with HCoV-NL63 spike peptides, taken after COVID-19 vaccination. The receptors shown here come from a human donor who had a prior SARS-CoV-2 infection.

The chain couples TRBV29-1 to TRBJ1-4, with a weak D call TRBD1 (5 bases). This CDR3 has 13 residues. V lost 7 bases and J 4 bases, leaving 13 bases between the germline ends. Germline lookup yields CDR1 SQVTM and CDR2 ANQGSEA. CDR3: CSAAGTSNEKLFF. The CDR3 DNA reads TGCAGCGCCGCCGGGACTAGTAATGAAAAACTGTTTTTT.

The CDR3 spells CASSPGLQSDTQYF. In DNA, the CDR3 is TGTGCCAGCAGCCCAGGACTACAATCAGATACGCAGTATTTT. V gene TRBV7-3 combines with J gene TRBJ2-3, with D tentatively TRBD2 (6 bases). The length of the CDR3 is 14 residues. The V and J ends lost 5 bases and 4 bases respectively, with 13 bases between them. CDR1 is SGHTA and CDR2 is FQGTGA in the germline V gene.

Here the CDR3 DNA reads TGTGCCAGTAGTATTGTCCAGACTGGAAACACCATATATTTT. Translating it yields CASSIVQTGNTIYF. J is TRBJ1-3 and V is TRBV19, with D unclear. V gave up 3 bases and J gave up 2 bases, with 8 bases separating them. Per the germline V gene, CDR1 is LNHDA and CDR2 is SQIVND (reference sequence). The length of the CDR3 is 14 residues.

V usage is TRBV6-5 and J usage is TRBJ1-2; D remains unclear. Deletions cut 4 bases from V and 4 bases from J, with 10 bases between. Germline values: CDR1 MNHEY, CDR2 SVGAGI. CDR3 length equals 13 residues. CDR3 residues: CASSLNRGYGYTF. CDR3 nucleotide sequence: TGTGCCAGCAGTTTGAATCGGGGCTATGGCTACACCTTC.

Concerning this clone: Additional DNA sequences in this sample encode the identical CDR3. The chain has TRBV7-8 and TRBJ2-7; 7 bases map to TRBD1. Trimming removed 2 bases from V and 5 bases from J; junction bases left unmatched: 6. The germline V gene encodes CDR1 SGHVS and CDR2 FQNEAQ. CDR3 size: 14 residues. This CDR3 is CASSLLTGIHEQYF. CDR3 DNA sequence: TGTGCCAGCAGCTTATTGACAGGGATTCACGAGCAGTACTTC.

The rearrangement uses TRBV4-1 and TRBJ1-2, with no clear D. V lost 0 bases and J 8 bases, leaving 13 bases between the germline ends. Germline V gene data show CDR1 as MGHRA and CDR2 as YSYEKL. CDR3 length: 14 residues. CDR3 sequence: CASSQDVRPLGYTF. DNA for the CDR3: TGCGCCAGCAGCCAAGATGTGAGACCGCTAGGCTACACCTTC.

The rearrangement uses TRBV9 and TRBJ2-5; the match to TRBD2 covers 11 bases. Germline CDR1 SGDLS, CDR2 YYNGEE. V shed 2 bases and J 3 bases; nucleotides not matched to a gene: 6. The length of the CDR3 is 16 residues. This CDR3 reads CASSVLGSGGEETQYF. Here the CDR3 DNA reads TGTGCCAGCAGCGTCCTCGGTAGCGGGGGGGAAGAGACCCAGTACTTC.

This clone was observed once. The chain employs TRBV5-1 and TRBJ2-7; a weak D match, TRBD2 (5 bases). Germline V gene sequence: CDR1 SGHRS, CDR2 YFSETQ. This CDR3 is built from 15 residues. V dropped 7 bases and J dropped 7 bases, with 24 bases sitting between them. CDR3: CASHGAGALFEEQYF. The DNA for the CDR3 is TGCGCCAGCCATGGCGCGGGCGCCCTATTTGAAGAGCAGTACTTC.

J is TRBJ2-1 and V is TRBV10-3; 10 bases fit TRBD2. In germline, CDR1 is ENHRY, CDR2 SYGVKD. The V segment lost 4 bases and the J segment 1 base; nucleotides outside the gene matches: 7. The length of the CDR3 is 17 residues. The CDR3 loop reads CAISGVLAGESYNEQFF. The CDR3 bases are TGTGCCATCAGTGGGGTGCTAGCGGGAGAGTCCTACAATGAGCAGTTCTTC.

This sequence joins TRBV5-1 and TRBJ1-1; D is possibly TRBD1 (5 bases). CDR1 is SGHRS, CDR2 YFSETQ, per germline. Trimming took 2 bases from V and 1 from J, leaving 15 bases between them. This CDR3 is 16 amino acids long. The CDR3 sequence: CASSFIPGPTNTEAFF. CDR3 in DNA: TGCGCCAGCAGCTTTATTCCGGGACCAACGAACACTGAAGCTTTCTTT.

V is TRBV7-2 and J is TRBJ1-4; 10 bases fit TRBD1. From germline, CDR1 is SGHTA and CDR2 FQGNSA. This CDR3 is built from 19 residues. Unmatched junction bases numbered 13, after V lost 1 base and J lost 5 bases. The DNA of the CDR3 is TGTGCCAGCAGCTTAGGTCCCCGGCAAACGGGACAGGGGAATGAAAAACTGTTTTTT. Protein: CASSLGPRQTGQGNEKLFF.

The genes are TRBV11-2 and TRBJ2-2; D is uncertain. Germline loops: CDR1 SGHAT, CDR2 FQNNGV. V lost 4 bases to trimming and J lost 0 bases, with 12 bases between them. This CDR3 is 16 amino acids long. DNA of the CDR3: TGTGCCAGCAGCTCCCGGGTCTCAACGAACACCGGGGAGCTGTTTTTT. Translating gives CASSSRVSTNTGELFF.

This rearrangement joins TRBV6-2 or TRBV6-3 to TRBJ2-7, with 11 bases aligning to TRBD2. CDR1 MNHEY and CDR2 SVGEGT come from the germline V gene. With V trimmed by 5 bases and J by 5 bases, 8 bases remained unmatched. CDR3 size: 15 residues. The CDR3 loop is CASSTPSGRTHEQYF. DNA for the CDR3: TGTGCCAGCAGTACCCCTAGCGGGAGGACCCACGAGCAGTACTTC.

The J gene is TRBJ2-7, the V gene TRBV7-9; TRBD1 or TRBD2 may be the D gene (5 bases each). The ends were cut back, 3 bases at V and 7 bases at J, with 13 bases in the middle. CDR3 length equals 13 residues. CDR1 SEHNR and CDR2 FQNEAQ come from the germline V gene (reference sequence). CDR3 in amino acids: CASSFGGEREQYF. Written as DNA, the CDR3 is TGTGCCAGCAGCTTTGGGGGAGAGAGGGAGCAGTACTTC.

This rearrangement joins TRBV2 to TRBJ2-7; D is ambiguous. Trimming pared 4 bases from V and 5 bases from J, leaving 12 bases between. This CDR3 spans 13 amino acids. Per germline, CDR1 SNHLY and CDR2 FYNNEI. CDR3 DNA: TGTGCCAGCAGTGGGACGCAGCTCCACGAGCAGTACTTC. Encoded protein: CASSGTQLHEQYF. The whole variable domain, remainder taken from reference TRBV2 and TRBJ2-7, is EPEVTQTPSHQVTQMGQEVILRCVPISNHLYFYWYRQILGQKVEFLVSFYNNEISEKSEIFDDQFSVERPDGSNFTLKIRSTKLEDSAMYFCASSGTQLHEQYFGPGTRLTVT.

This clone was counted between two and nine times. The chain joins TRBV19 to TRBJ2-7; TRBD1 matches 8 bases. V was clipped by 5 bases and J by 1 base; unmatched bases: 10. Germline V gene lookup returns CDR1 LNHDA and CDR2 SQIVND (reference sequence). CDR3 size: 16 residues. The CDR3 nucleotides are TGTGCCAGTAGTCTGAGACAGGGGCTTAAATCCTACGAGCAGTACTTC. Protein sequence: CASSLRQGLKSYEQYF.